Listed here are 3 T cell receptor beta chains from one sample, sequenced in a study of tumor and adjacent non-tumor tissue in lung cancer. Three rounds of nested PCR, following a modified ARM-PCR protocol, produced the TCRbeta library. TCRdb analysed the multiplex PCR reads with MiXCR anew, one entry per CDR3 protein. This table has under 75,000 distinct CDR3 sequences, under 70% appearing once. The template was RNA from unsorted bulk tissue. Distant lung tissue was collected more than 3 cm away from the tumor edge. The specimen sequenced was distant non-tumor lung tissue. The receptors shown here come from a woman in her forties or fifties with non-small cell lung cancer.

Turning to this clonotype: Compared with germline, one end of the junction differs, possibly owing to a read error. The J gene is TRBJ1-2, the V gene TRBV12-3 or TRBV12-4, with TRBD1 matching 7 bases. The CDR3 runs 11 residues. In DNA, the CDR3 is TGTGCCATCAGTCCCGGGACAGCCTACACCTTC. It is translated as CAISPGTAYTF.

In regard to this clonotype: A much larger clonotype is one base distant, so this may be a read error. This chain links TRBV20-1 with TRBJ2-1; D is unclear. CDR3 length equals 13 residues. In germline, CDR1 is DFQATT, CDR2 SNEGSKA (reference sequence). CDR3 in amino acids: CSAKAVSYNERFF. As DNA, the CDR3 is TGCAGTGCTAAGGCGGTTTCCTACAATGAGCGGTTCTTC.

Comments on this clonotype: The CDR3 does not end in the conserved phenylalanine or tryptophan, so this is likely a read error. The DNA is omitted, as the CDR3 cannot be located on it reliably, and the CDR3 follows TCRdb's listing. The J gene is TRBJ2-5, the V gene TRBV6-2 or TRBV6-3; the D segment call TRBD2 is taken from the table without a DNA check. The CDR3 is made up of 17 amino acids, end residues included. Germline V gives CDR1 MNHEY, CDR2 SVGEGT. This chain's CDR3 is CASSYREGTLDQETHYY.